Below, 16 T cell receptor beta chains from the same sample are listed, as sequenced in a study of early T cells in non-severe SARS-CoV-2 infection. From the 5' RACE reads, TCRdb called clonotypes with MiXCR, one entry per CDR3 protein. The sample lists about 24,000 distinct CDR3 sequences, about 4.6% occurring once. The sample was whole blood. These receptors were obtained from an adult who was a healthcare worker with PCR-confirmed SARS-CoV-2 infection or an uninfected control (not recorded which).

This clonotype has ten or more counts. The J gene is TRBJ1-3, the V gene TRBV6-6; D is uncertain. Trimming left V 5 bases short and J 1 base short, with 6 bases between. The V gene's germline CDR1 is MNHNY and CDR2 SVGAGI (reference sequence). The CDR3 has 13 residues. DNA for the CDR3: TGTGCCAGCAGTGTGGGTTCTGGAAACACCATATATTTT. Residues: CASSVGSGNTIYF.

The chain recombines TRBV7-9 with TRBJ2-1, with 7 bases matching TRBD1. V trimming: 1 base; J trimming: 6 bases; junction bases outside the gene matches: 6. The CDR3 is 15 amino acids. CDR1 SEHNR and CDR2 FQNEAQ come from the germline V gene (reference sequence). The CDR3 DNA follows: TGTGCCAGCAGCTTAGGCAAAGGGACAGCCAATGAGCAGTTCTTC. Encoded protein: CASSLGKGTANEQFF.

The rearrangement joins TRBV20-1 to TRBJ2-7; D uncertain. This CDR3 is built from 13 residues. The V end lost 3 bases, the J end lost 6 bases, and 15 bases lay between the germline ends. Germline CDR1 DFQATT, CDR2 SNEGSKA (reference sequence). The chain's CDR3 is CSASSLRRIEQYF. CDR3 in DNA: TGCAGTGCTAGCTCTTTGCGTAGGATCGAGCAGTACTTC.

About this clonotype itself: A read error is possible here, since a much larger clone lies one base away. The V call is TRBV7-6, the J call TRBJ2-2; 11 bases align to TRBD2. CDR1 and CDR2 (germline): SGHVS, FNYEAQ. The CDR3 runs 15 residues. DNA of the CDR3: TGTGTCAGCAGCTCGACTAGCGGGGCCACCGGGGAGCTGTTTTTT. It specifies CVSSSTSGATGELFF. Based on the CDR3 plus reference TRBV7-6 and TRBJ2-2, the full variable domain is GAGVSQSPRYKVTKRGQDVALRCDPISGHVSLYWYRQALGQGPEFLTYFNYEAQQDKSGLPNDRFSAERPEGSISTLTIQRTEQRDSAMYRCVSSSTSGATGELFFGEGSRLTVL.

This clonotype has at least ten counts. V usage is TRBV4-1 and J usage is TRBJ2-5; the match to TRBD2 covers 9 bases. The germline V gene encodes CDR1 MGHRA and CDR2 YSYEKL. Losses at the gene ends were 0 bases for V and 1 base for J; bases not matched to a gene: 9. The CDR3 is 18 residues long. The CDR3 reads CASSQEGSSGGLQETQYF. The CDR3 DNA reads as TGCGCCAGCAGCCAAGAAGGCAGTAGCGGGGGACTCCAAGAGACCCAGTACTTC.

This clonotype appeared many times. This CDR3 is CISGRASYNEQFF. The DNA for the CDR3 is TGCATTAGCGGGAGGGCTTCCTACAATGAGCAGTTCTTC. The chain carries TRBV20-1 and TRBJ2-1, with 11 bases that match TRBD2. CDR3 length equals 13 residues. From germline, CDR1 is DFQATT and CDR2 SNEGSKA (reference sequence).

This clonotype was seen repeatedly, ten times or more. The gene calls are TRBV5-6 and TRBJ2-2; perhaps TRBD2 as D (5 bases). The CDR3 covers 11 residues. Germline V gene data show CDR1 as SGHDT and CDR2 as YYEEEE. V shed 4 bases and J shed 9 bases, with 7 bases lying between them. The CDR3 protein is CASSRRRELFF. CDR3 sequence (DNA): TGTGCCAGCAGCCGGAGGAGGGAGCTGTTTTTT. The whole variable domain, remainder taken from reference TRBV5-6 and TRBJ2-2, is DAGVTQSPTHLIKTRGQQVTLRCSPKSGHDTVSWYQQALGQGPQFIFQYYEEEERQRGNFPDRFSGHQFPNYSSELNVNALLLGDSALYLCASSRRRELFFGEGSRLTVL.

This clonotype was detected many times. The J gene is TRBJ2-7, the V gene TRBV7-8; 7 nucleotides align to TRBD2. The junction had 4 bases not matched to a gene; V was cut back by 1 base and J by 1 base. This CDR3 spans 15 amino acids. CDR1 SGHVS and CDR2 FQNEAQ come from the germline V gene. CDR3 coding DNA: TGTGCCAGCAGCTTAGGGGCTAGCGGTTCCTACGAGCAGTACTTC. Protein: CASSLGASGSYEQYF.

The rearrangement uses TRBV4-2 and TRBJ2-3, with 9 nucleotides matching TRBD2. J lost 1 base, V lost 3 bases, and 5 bases had no gene match. This CDR3 region has 16 residues. Germline CDR1 reads LGHNA; CDR2 reads YNFKEQ. In DNA, the CDR3 is TGTGCCAGCAGCCAGGACATAGCGGGGGGCACAGATACGCAGTATTTT. This gives the protein CASSQDIAGGTDTQYF.

There are many counts of this clonotype. No conserved phenylalanine or tryptophan is present at the end of the CDR3, so a read error is the likely explanation. It is unclear where the CDR3 begins or ends on the DNA, so no DNA is shown, and the CDR3 is as TCRdb lists it. The chain is built from TRBV7-9 and TRBJ2-7; the table's D call, TRBD2, was not checked against the DNA. Germline loops: CDR1 SEHNR, CDR2 FQNEAQ (reference sequence). The CDR3 region is 12 residues in length, termini included. The CDR3 loop is CASSLARSGASM.

This clonotype was detected many times. The CDR3 here is CASSSQSPVGRSNQPQHF. CDR3 in DNA: TGTGCCAGCTCATCCCAGTCTCCTGTGGGCAGGAGCAATCAGCCCCAGCATTTT. The chain joins TRBV18 to TRBJ1-5; D unresolved. This CDR3 contains 18 residues. Germline assignment: CDR1 KGHSH and CDR2 LQKENI. Trimming pared 5 bases from V and 1 base from J, leaving 21 bases between.

This clonotype was seen many times. The rearrangement uses TRBV7-9 and TRBJ1-1; D perhaps matches TRBD1 (5 bases). V was cut by 4 bases and J by 8 bases, with 14 bases left in between. Germline CDR1 is SEHNR and CDR2 is FQNEAQ (reference sequence). The CDR3 runs 13 residues. DNA of the CDR3: TGTGCCAGCAGCTCCCCCCCCCAGGGAGAAGCTTTCTTT. This translates into CASSSPPQGEAFF. Combining the CDR3 with reference TRBV7-9 and TRBJ1-1 gives the whole variable domain DTGVSQNPRHKITKRGQNVTFRCDPISEHNRLYWYRQTLGQGPEFLTYFQNEAQLEKSRLLSDRFSAERPKGSFSTLEIQRTEQGDSAMYLCASSSPPQGEAFFGQGTRLTVV.

Many counts were recorded for this clonotype. The rearrangement links TRBV7-9 to TRBJ2-1; TRBD2 agrees at 7 bases. The V gene end was trimmed by 4 bases and the J gene end by 10 bases; junction bases not matched to a gene: 16. CDR3 length: 16 residues. Germline values: CDR1 SEHNR, CDR2 FQNEAQ (reference sequence). DNA for the CDR3: TGTGCCAGCAGCTCCCGGGCCCACCGACTGGGAGGGGAGCAGTTCTTC. The encoded protein is CASSSRAHRLGGEQFF.

The chain joins TRBV24-1 to TRBJ2-7, with 9 bases lining up with TRBD1. This CDR3 contains 16 residues. Germline-derived CDR1 and CDR2 are KGHDR and SFDVKD. Trimming removed 3 bases from V and 2 bases from J; junction bases left unmatched: 7. This CDR3 is CATSDTGTGTPYEQYF. In DNA form, the CDR3 reads TGTGCCACCAGTGATACCGGGACAGGGACGCCCTACGAGCAGTACTTC.

This clonotype was observed many times. The J gene is TRBJ1-2, the V gene TRBV29-1, with 8 bases matching TRBD1. The length of the CDR3 is 19 residues. CDR1 and CDR2 (germline): SQVTM, ANQGSEA. Germline trimming cut 1 base from V and 1 base from J; bases unmatched to any gene: 17. The CDR3 nucleotides read TGCAGCGTTGAAGCGAGACAGGGGCGGATCGGTACCTTTAACTATGGCTACACCTTC. It yields the protein CSVEARQGRIGTFNYGYTF.

At least ten counts were recorded for this clonotype. The gene calls are TRBV3-1 and TRBJ2-1; tentatively, D is TRBD2 (6 bases). Germline lookup yields CDR1 LGHDT and CDR2 YNNKEL (reference sequence). The CDR3 is made up of 15 amino acids. V was cut by 8 bases and J by 5 bases, with 19 bases left in between. CDR3 loop: CASGGSGPNHNEQFF. CDR3 nucleotides: TGTGCCAGCGGAGGGTCAGGACCCAATCACAATGAGCAGTTCTTC.